This T cell receptor (beta chain) is from a study of T cell responses to AZD1222 COVID-19 vaccine. The study's findings and limits: Seropositive status at baseline applied to only five or six AZD1222 recipients. Compared with day 0, the breadth and depth of the Spike-specific TCR repertoire rose significantly after two doses of AZD1222. Vaccine-associated CD4 TCRs ranged over spike, dominating at 160-218 and 743-854.

Clones were read by immunoSEQ multiplex PCR, and TCRdb kept only the in-frame ones, dropping some. The table shows 74,000 or so clones, with approximately 84% occurring only once. Turning to this clone: Its target is not known.

This CDR3 comprises 14 residues. Germline V gives CDR1 MNHNY, CDR2 SVGAGI (reference sequence). V was trimmed by 8 bases and J by 2 bases, leaving 15 bases between them. The sample here was peripheral blood, taken on day 0 of AZD1222 vaccination. The receptor's source is an adult in good health. The chain combines TRBV6-6 with TRBJ1-1; D perhaps matches TRBD1 (6 bases). The CDR3 sequence: CASWESGGNTEAFF. The CDR3 DNA reads as TGTGCCAGCTGGGAATCGGGGGGCAACACTGAAGCTTTCTTT.